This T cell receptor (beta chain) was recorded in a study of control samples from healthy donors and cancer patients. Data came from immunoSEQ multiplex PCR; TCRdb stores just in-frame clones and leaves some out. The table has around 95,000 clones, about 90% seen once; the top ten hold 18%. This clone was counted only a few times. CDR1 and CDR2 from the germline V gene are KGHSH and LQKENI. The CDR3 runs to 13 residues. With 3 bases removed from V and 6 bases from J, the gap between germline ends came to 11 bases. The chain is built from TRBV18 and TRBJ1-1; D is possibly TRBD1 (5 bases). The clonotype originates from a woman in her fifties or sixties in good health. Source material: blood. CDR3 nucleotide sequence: TGTGCCAGCTCACCGTCGACAGTTGCTGAAGCTTTCTTT. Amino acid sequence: CASSPSTVAEAFF.